A single sample gave rise to the 14 T cell receptor beta chains below, sequenced in a study of blood T cell repertoires in COVID-19 (dated by TCRdb to 2020 to 2022). The method behind the library was the immunoSEQ multiplex PCR assay. TCRdb re-hosts the immuneACCESS table, in-frame sequences only. Its copies lack some clones; in the studies checked, an unresolved V gene accounts for under half of them, and the cause for the rest is not known. The sample includes about 140,000 clones, with 75% to 85% observed a single time. The top ten clones comprise 5% of the sample. The material sequenced was peripheral blood. The receptors were gathered from a woman aged 45-65 years with acute or convalescent COVID-19.

The chain is built from TRBV18 and TRBJ1-1, with D unclear. Trimming stripped 0 bases from V and 5 bases from J, with 7 bases between. Germline loops: CDR1 KGHSH, CDR2 LQKENI. CDR3 length equals 13 residues. The CDR3 sequence is CASSPPYLTEAFF. In DNA, the CDR3 is TGTGCCAGCTCACCACCGTATTTAACTGAAGCTTTCTTT.

The V gene is TRBV5-1, the J gene TRBJ2-1; 9 bases fit TRBD1. The V gene end was trimmed by 5 bases and the J gene end by 7 bases; junction bases not matched to a gene: 7. The CDR3 consists of 14 residues. Germline lookup yields CDR1 SGHRS and CDR2 YFSETQ. CDR3 bases: TGCGCCAGCAGTTATTGGACAGGGGTTAATGAGCAGTTCTTC. Residues: CASSYWTGVNEQFF.

The chain employs TRBV7-8 and TRBJ2-3; no clear D. Per the germline V gene, CDR1 is SGHVS and CDR2 is FQNEAQ. CDR3 length: 14 residues. Trimming pared 0 bases from V and 4 bases from J, leaving 8 bases between. The CDR3 DNA follows: TGTGCCAGCAGCTTAGCGTATTCCGCAGATACGCAGTATTTT. Amino acid sequence: CASSLAYSADTQYF. The full variable domain, with the rest looked up from reference TRBV7-8 and TRBJ2-3, is GAGVSQSPRYKVAKRGQDVALRCDPISGHVSLFWYQQALGQGPEFLTYFQNEAQLDKSGLPSDRFFAERPEGSVSTLKIQRTQQEDSAVYLCASSLAYSADTQYFGPGTRLTVL.

This chain uses TRBV28 with TRBJ1-1; the D gene is possibly TRBD1 (5 bases). The germline V and J ends were trimmed by 2 bases and 6 bases, with 16 bases remaining between them. The CDR3 consists of 15 residues. Germline CDR1 and CDR2: MDHEN and SYDVKM. The CDR3, as DNA: TGTGCCAGCAGTTTAGGAGGCGGGGGTTTGGCTGAAGCTTTCTTT. It is translated as CASSLGGGGLAEAFF.

V is TRBV19 and J is TRBJ2-2, with D possibly matching TRBD1 (5 bases). The V and J ends lost 7 bases and 2 bases respectively, with 11 bases between them. Per germline, CDR1 LNHDA and CDR2 SQIVND (reference sequence). The CDR3 length is 14 residues. CDR3 DNA: TGTGCCAGTATGAGGACACAAAACACCGGGGAGCTGTTTTTT. The encoded protein is CASMRTQNTGELFF.

J is TRBJ2-7 and V is TRBV6-5, with TRBD2 as a possible D gene (6 bases). Trimming removed 0 bases from V and 2 bases from J, with 11 bases in between. Germline loops: CDR1 MNHEY, CDR2 SVGAGI. This CDR3 comprises 15 residues. CDR3 DNA sequence: TGTGCCAGCAGTTACTCAGGCGGGAACACCTACGAGCAGTACTTC. Its translation: CASSYSGGNTYEQYF.

In DNA, the CDR3 is TGTGCCAGCAGCCCAGGGACAGATAATTCACCCCTCCACTTT. It codes for CASSPGTDNSPLHF. The chain joins TRBV7-9 to TRBJ1-6, with 7 bases identical to TRBD1. Unmatched junction bases numbered 3, after V lost 5 bases and J lost 5 bases. Germline-derived CDR1 and CDR2 are SEHNR and FQNEAQ (reference sequence). CDR3 length: 14 amino acids.

The chain recombines TRBV18 with TRBJ1-3, with D possibly TRBD1 on 6 matching bases. Germline lookup yields CDR1 KGHSH and CDR2 LQKENI. The length of the CDR3 is 15 residues. V lost 3 bases and J lost 2, with 11 bases in between. The CDR3 loop reads CASSPMRQAGNTIYF. DNA of the CDR3: TGTGCCAGCTCACCTATGCGACAGGCTGGAAACACCATATATTTT.

This sequence joins TRBV6-5 and TRBJ1-3, with 7 nucleotides matching TRBD1. CDR3 size: 14 residues. The junction had 6 bases not matched to a gene; V was cut back by 6 bases and J by 4 bases. Germline V gene data show CDR1 as MNHEY and CDR2 as SVGAGI. The CDR3 DNA is TGTGCCAGCAGAATCGGGACAGAGGGAAACACCATATATTTT. This sequence encodes CASRIGTEGNTIYF.

Only one count was recorded for this clone. The J gene is TRBJ2-2, the V gene TRBV5-1, with D possibly matching TRBD1 (5 bases). V was cut by 0 bases and J by 6 bases, with 15 bases left in between. The germline gives CDR1 SGHRS, CDR2 YFSETQ. The CDR3 runs 16 residues. The CDR3 is CASSLDVRVVAGELFF. The CDR3 DNA reads TGCGCCAGCAGCTTGGATGTCAGGGTCGTTGCCGGGGAGCTGTTTTTT.

This clone is a singleton in its sample. The chain has TRBV9 and TRBJ1-1, with 12 nucleotides matching TRBD1. Germline V gene sequence: CDR1 SGDLS, CDR2 YYNGEE. V trimming: 4 bases; J trimming: 6 bases; junction bases outside the gene matches: 4. The CDR3 has 14 residues. In DNA form, the CDR3 reads TGTGCCAGCAGCCCTCGGGACAGGGGGCCTGAAGCTTTCTTT. It specifies CASSPRDRGPEAFF. Full variable domain (rest looked up from reference TRBV9 and TRBJ1-1): DSGVTQTPKHLITATGQRVTLRCSPRSGDLSVYWYQQSLDQGLQFLIQYYNGEERAKGNILERFSAQQFPDLHSELNLSSLELGDSALYFCASSPRDRGPEAFFGQGTRLTVV.

This chain joins TRBV5-1 and TRBJ2-5; D is perhaps TRBD2 (6 bases). V was cut by 0 bases and J by 2 bases, with 14 bases left in between. This CDR3 contains 16 residues. Germline loops: CDR1 SGHRS, CDR2 YFSETQ. CDR3 amino acids: CASSLVGLNPQETQYF. The CDR3 DNA reads TGCGCCAGCAGCTTGGTGGGACTCAATCCTCAAGAGACCCAGTACTTC.

The chain is built from TRBV3-1 (or the pseudogene TRBV3-2) and TRBJ1-3; D gene unclear. From germline, CDR1 is LGHDT and CDR2 YNNKEL (reference sequence). The CDR3 is 14 amino acids. Trimming left V 2 bases short and J 4 bases short, with 9 bases between. The CDR3 region has the DNA TGTGCCAGCAGCCAACCTGAGGGAGGAAACACCATATATTTT. Translation: CASSQPEGGNTIYF.

The rearrangement joins TRBV2 to TRBJ2-1; D not resolved. V lost 7 bases, J lost 0 bases, and 7 bases lay in between. This CDR3 is 13 amino acids long. From germline, CDR1 is SNHLY and CDR2 FYNNEI. For the CDR3, the DNA is TGTGCCAGCACCCCGGTCTCCTACAATGAGCAGTTCTTC. It is translated as CASTPVSYNEQFF.